Detailed here is one TCR beta chain. This clone was counted between two and nine times. It lacks a known antigen. No base quality information exists; no much larger clone differs at one position. The data stem from a study of T cell responses to AZD1222 COVID-19 vaccine (dated by TCRdb to the early 2020s). Regarding the research as a whole: Because spike-specific TCR depth and breadth did not differ between the two schedules, AZD1222 recipients who got a second dose at roughly 4 weeks were pooled with those who got a second dose at roughly 12 weeks. A total of about 230 trial participants underwent TCR sequencing, of whom 200 to 220 received two doses of AZD1222 and 26 received two doses of the MenACWY control vaccine. Enrollment into the trials was organized by age into subgroups of 18-55, 56-69 and 70-plus years, and those subgroups contained about 160, 30 and 59 TCR-sequenced participants, respectively.

The CDR3 regions of human TCRbeta chains were analyzed by immunosequencing. In the authors' own workflow: Repertoire TCRs were checked for matches against a reference library of SARS-CoV-2-specific TCRs that had been generated using the MIRA antigen-specificity platform. Breadth was defined as the fraction of unique TCRs that were SARS-CoV-2-associated. Depth was defined as the fraction of total T cells that were SARS-CoV-2-associated. Using the MIRA data, every spike-specific TCR was mapped to the spike region that the TCR reacted to and assigned to either a CD4 or a CD8 class. Log10-transformed breadth and depth values were compared by one-way ANOVA with Sidak's multiple comparisons tests. TCRdb obtained this table from immuneACCESS and retained in-frame rearrangements with V and J assigned. These tables miss some clones; where compared with another copy, unresolved V genes account for less than half of the shortfall, and the remainder is unexplained. The V and J calls and clone size were taken over from that table, and D and trimming were inferred from the DNA. For this sample the table gives approximately 140,000 clones, of which roughly 90% were detected only once. The ten largest clones add up to over 1.1% of the sample.

This sample's time point label indicates: baseline before first vaccination. The vaccinee samples were drawn from two UK trials, COV001 and COV002, one of which was a single-blind randomized controlled phase 2/3 trial testing AZD1222 (ChAdOx1 nCoV-19) in healthy adults. For TCRbeta chain sequencing, PBMC samples from trial participants were taken at day 0 and at day 28 after the second dose. What the work shows at the level of the full study, not this receptor alone: In the small 56-69-year group, the increase in depth fell short of significance, most likely because of low power. Only five to seven AZD1222 recipients were SARS-CoV-2 seropositive at baseline, limiting conclusions about previously exposed vaccinees. Participants were mostly white British, with more females than males. The authors suggested clonal diversity may have been underestimated. Because no day 14 peak-response samples were available, the repertoires could be characterized only after the peak T cell response. Epitopes outside the regions mutated in the B.1.351 and B.1.1.7 variants were reportedly recognized by nearly half of the unique spike-specific TCRs. A significant rise in spike-specific TCR breadth and depth was observed after two AZD1222 doses relative to day 0 and relative to MenACWY recipients. The whole spike protein was spanned by vaccine-associated CD4 TCRs, and dominant responses were seen in regions 160-218 and 743-854.

Sequences SEHNR (CDR1) and FQNEAQ (CDR2) are obtained from the germline V gene (reference sequence). V loses 4 bases, J loses 5 bases, and the germline ends lie 16 bases apart. Spanning cysteine to phenylalanine, the CDR3 consists of 15 amino acids. Left in the record is the CDR3 DNA by itself, 45 bases read in frame from the first base. The rearrangement joined TRBV7-9 to TRBJ2-3; the D gene is perhaps TRBD2, on 5 matching bases. This clonotype originated in an adult in good health. The material sequenced was peripheral blood, taken on day 0 of AZD1222 vaccination. CDR3 reads: CASSSSGGRGDTQYF. The nucleotide sequence is given as TGTGCCAGCAGCTCCTCGGGTGGCCGGGGAGATACGCAGTATTTT.